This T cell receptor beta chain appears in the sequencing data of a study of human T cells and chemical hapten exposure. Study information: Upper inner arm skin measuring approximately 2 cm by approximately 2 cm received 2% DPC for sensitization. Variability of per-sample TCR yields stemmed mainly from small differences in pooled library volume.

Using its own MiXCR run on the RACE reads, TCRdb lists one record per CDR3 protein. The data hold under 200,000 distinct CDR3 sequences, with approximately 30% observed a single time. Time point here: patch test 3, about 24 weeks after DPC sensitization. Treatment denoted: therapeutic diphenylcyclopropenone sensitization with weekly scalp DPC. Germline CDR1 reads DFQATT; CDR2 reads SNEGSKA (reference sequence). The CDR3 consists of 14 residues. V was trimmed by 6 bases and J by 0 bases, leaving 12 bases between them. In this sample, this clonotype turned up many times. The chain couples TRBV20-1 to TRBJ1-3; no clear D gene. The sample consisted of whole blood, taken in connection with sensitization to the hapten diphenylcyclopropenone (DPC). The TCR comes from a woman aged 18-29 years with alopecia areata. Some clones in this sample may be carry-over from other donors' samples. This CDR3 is CSAPGPNSGNTIYF. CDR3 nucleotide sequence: TGCAGTGCACCGGGCCCAAACTCTGGAAACACCATATATTTT.